This T cell receptor beta chain was profiled in a study of Ad26.COV2.S vaccination and SARS-CoV-2 variants. Study-level background: Ad26.COV2.S, an intramuscular injection, was given once or twice 56 days apart. Overall study findings and caveats: Measurement of non-spike TCR breadth gave similar results in vaccine and placebo recipients.

Assay used: immunoSEQ multiplex PCR; TCRdb lists only in-frame clones, some missing. Altogether over 450,000 clones are present, 80% to 90% being singletons, with the ten largest covering around 1.8%. On this clone itself: What it binds is not known.

Treatment denoted: roughly 19 received Ad26.COV2.S at low or high dose, single or two shots; about five received placebo; per-sample allocation not given. Sampling occurred on day 63 after the first vaccine or placebo injection. The CDR3 extends over 16 amino acids. V gave up 5 bases and J gave up 4 bases; unmatched junction bases: 10. Germline-derived CDR1 and CDR2 are SNHLY and FYNNEI. This clonotype was obtained from a person aged 18 to 59 who received the Ad26.COV2.S COVID-19 vaccine or a placebo. The chain recombines TRBV2 with TRBJ2-3, with 9 bases lining up with TRBD2. This specimen consisted of peripheral blood, obtained in a trial of Ad26.COV2.S vaccine versus placebo. CDR3 sequence reads: CASSRSGTSPSDTQYF. In DNA, the CDR3 is TGTGCCAGCAGTCGATCCGGGACTAGCCCCTCAGATACGCAGTATTTT.